A single sample is the source of the 24 T cell receptor beta chains below, sequenced in a study of OX40 agonist ivuxolimab in advanced cancers. Measured with immunoSEQ multiplex PCR; TCRdb has only the in-frame clones, and not every one. Of roughly 60,000 clones listed, roughly nine tenths are singletons. The specimen comprised CD4+ or CD8+ T cells sorted from blood, sampled in a trial of the OX40 agonist ivuxolimab. These TCRs come from an adult with an advanced solid tumor such as melanoma, head and neck, liver or kidney cancer.

This rearrangement joins TRBV10-3 to TRBJ1-1; perhaps TRBD1 as D (6 bases). Trimming pared 6 bases from V and 5 bases from J, leaving 13 bases between. The CDR3 is 13 residues long. Germline V gene sequence: CDR1 ENHRY, CDR2 SYGVKD. CDR3 DNA: TGTGCCATCAGGACTTTACAGGGAACTGAAGCTTTCTTT. Translation: CAIRTLQGTEAFF.

This sequence joins TRBV6-6 and TRBJ2-1; D gene ambiguous. CDR3 size: 12 residues. The V end lost 4 bases, the J end lost 7 bases, and 8 bases lay between the germline ends. Germline loops: CDR1 MNHNY, CDR2 SVGAGI (reference sequence). CDR3 amino acids: CASSSWDNEQFF. In DNA, the CDR3 is TGTGCCAGCAGTTCCTGGGATAATGAGCAGTTCTTC.

The chain joins TRBV18 to TRBJ1-1; TRBD1 is a possible D gene (6 bases). Germline V gives CDR1 KGHSH, CDR2 LQKENI. This CDR3 has 17 residues. V dropped 3 bases and J dropped 5 bases, with 22 bases sitting between them. CDR3: CASSPRLTQGVGTEAFF. The CDR3 coding sequence is TGTGCCAGCTCACCCCGCCTGACACAGGGAGTAGGGACTGAAGCTTTCTTT.

This chain connects TRBV30 to TRBJ2-7; no clear D. The CDR3 contains 11 residues. CDR1 and CDR2 (germline): GTSNPN, SVGIG (reference sequence). V was shortened by 1 base and J by 4 bases, with 5 bases between the two germline ends. The CDR3 region has the DNA TGTGCCTGGAGTGGAGGTTACGAGCAGTACTTC. This codes for CAWSGGYEQYF.

The chain is built from TRBV5-1 and TRBJ2-7; D gene uncertain. The CDR3 contains 14 residues. CDR1 and CDR2 (germline): SGHRS, YFSETQ. The germline V and J ends were trimmed by 1 base and 0 bases, with 8 bases remaining between them. CDR3 nucleotides: TGCGCCAGCAGCTTGTGGGCGTACTCCTACGAGCAGTACTTC. Amino acids: CASSLWAYSYEQYF.

The chain has TRBV2 and TRBJ2-3, with D possibly being TRBD2 (5 bases). The CDR3 contains 15 residues. Trimming took 8 bases from V and 4 from J, leaving 19 bases between them. The germline CDR1 and CDR2 sequences are SNHLY and FYNNEI. The CDR3 loop reads CASLRDSELADTQYF. The CDR3 coding sequence is TGTGCCAGCCTTCGCGATAGCGAGTTGGCAGATACGCAGTATTTT.

The chain recombines TRBV7-1 with TRBJ1-2; D remains unclear. TRBV7-1 is an ORF, and what it does is uncertain. The ends were cut back, 3 bases at V and 7 bases at J, with 9 bases in the middle. This CDR3 comprises 12 residues. The CDR3 DNA is TGTGCCAGCAGCTCTTCTCGTACTGGCTACACCTTC. Translated: CASSSSRTGYTF.

CDR3 DNA: TGCGCCAGCACGGATTTAGCGGCGAACACCGGGGAGCTGTTTTTT. Its translation is CASTDLAANTGELFF. This chain links TRBV5-1 with TRBJ2-2; D perhaps matches TRBD2 (6 bases). Germline V lookup: CDR1 SGHRS, CDR2 YFSETQ. The CDR3 consists of 15 residues. Between the trimmed V and J ends, which lost 6 bases and 0 bases, there was a span of 12 bases.

The chain joins TRBV2 to TRBJ2-1, with TRBD2 matching over 7 bases. Germline lookup yields CDR1 SNHLY and CDR2 FYNNEI. Trimming at V came to 10 bases and at J to 1 base, leaving 10 bases not matched to a gene. This CDR3 region has 15 residues. The CDR3 spells CAIPRAGVSYNEQFF. CDR3 DNA sequence: TGTGCCATCCCTAGGGCGGGGGTATCCTACAATGAGCAGTTCTTC.

The CDR3 loop reads CASSPPGQASYEQYF. CDR3 bases: TGTGCCAGCTCACCGCCGGGACAGGCTTCCTACGAGCAGTACTTC. This chain links TRBV18 with TRBJ2-7, with 8 bases fitting TRBD1. Looked up from germline, CDR1 is KGHSH and CDR2 is LQKENI. This CDR3 comprises 15 residues. J lost 1 base, V lost 3 bases, and 5 bases had no gene match. The whole variable domain, filled in from reference TRBV18 and TRBJ2-7, reads NAGVMQNPRHLVRRRGQEARLRCSPMKGHSHVYWYRQLPEEGLKFMVYLQKENIIDESGMPKERFSAEFPKEGPSILRIQQVVRGDSAAYFCASSPPGQASYEQYFGPGTRLTVT.

In DNA form, the CDR3 reads TGTGCCAGCAGCGGACTAGCGGGGGGCATCCCTGGCGAGCAGTACTTC. Translated: CASSGLAGGIPGEQYF. This rearrangement joins TRBV6-6 to TRBJ2-7, with TRBD2 matching over 14 bases. Germline V CDR1 and CDR2: MNHNY, SVGAGI (reference sequence). This CDR3 is built from 16 residues. The V gene end was trimmed by 6 bases and the J gene end by 6 bases; junction bases not matched to a gene: 10.

The rearrangement links TRBV19 to TRBJ1-6; perhaps TRBD1 as D (6 bases). V dropped 6 bases and J dropped 10 bases, with 22 bases sitting between them. The CDR3 sequence is 16 residues long. CDR1 is LNHDA, CDR2 SQIVND, per germline (reference sequence). The CDR3: CASSNDRPGGNSPLHF. CDR3 nucleotide sequence: TGTGCCAGTAGCAACGACAGGCCGGGAGGTAACTCACCCCTCCACTTT.

This chain links TRBV25-1 with TRBJ2-7; D call uncertain. Trimming stripped 3 bases from V and 6 bases from J, with 6 bases between. The germline V gene encodes CDR1 MGHDK and CDR2 SYGVNS. The CDR3 totals 11 residues. CDR3: CASSEFSEQYF. CDR3 nucleotide sequence: TGTGCCAGCAGTGAGTTCAGCGAGCAGTACTTC.

This clone is medium-sized. This chain connects TRBV2 to TRBJ1-2, with D possibly TRBD1 on 6 matching bases. Trimming stripped 11 bases from V and 4 bases from J, with 14 bases between. CDR3 length: 12 amino acids. Germline V lookup: CDR1 SNHLY, CDR2 FYNNEI. CDR3 sequence (DNA): TGTGCCGGCCCGAAAGGGGGCTATGGCTACACCTTC. Amino acid sequence: CAGPKGGYGYTF. The variable domain in full, with the rest retrieved from reference TRBV2 and TRBJ1-2, is EPEVTQTPSHQVTQMGQEVILRCVPISNHLYFYWYRQILGQKVEFLVSFYNNEISEKSEIFDDQFSVERPDGSNFTLKIRSTKLEDSAMYFCAGPKGGYGYTFGSGTRLTVV.

This clone was picked up a small number of times. At the DNA level, this CDR3 is encoded by other sequences in the same sample as well. The genes are TRBV5-1 and TRBJ1-6, with D unresolved. V lost 0 bases to trimming and J lost 5 bases, with 6 bases between them. The length of the CDR3 is 14 residues. Per the germline V gene, CDR1 is SGHRS and CDR2 is YFSETQ. The CDR3 nucleotides read TGCGCCAGCAGCTTGGAACAAAATAATTCACCCCTCCACTTT. Its translation is CASSLEQNNSPLHF.

This clone was seen a single time. CDR3 region: CASSGQGTDTQYF. The CDR3 DNA follows: TGCGCCAGCAGCGGGCAGGGCACAGATACGCAGTATTTT. The rearrangement joins TRBV5-1 to TRBJ2-3; D is undetermined. V gave up 4 bases and J gave up 1 base, with 7 bases separating them. Per germline, CDR1 SGHRS and CDR2 YFSETQ. The CDR3 is 13 residues long.

The gene calls are TRBV28 and TRBJ2-1; 9 bases line up with TRBD1. Germline V lookup: CDR1 MDHEN, CDR2 SYDVKM. The V and J ends lost 7 bases and 2 bases, in that order; junction bases with no gene match: 6. The CDR3 sequence is 15 residues long. CDR3 amino acids: CASNGGDRAYNEQFF. For the CDR3, the DNA is TGTGCCAGCAATGGGGGGGACAGGGCCTACAATGAGCAGTTCTTC.

V gene TRBV12-5 combines with J gene TRBJ1-1; a weak D match, TRBD1 (6 bases). Germline assignment: CDR1 LGHNT and CDR2 FRNRAP. CDR3 length: 12 amino acids. The germline V and J ends were trimmed by 11 bases and 1 base, with 11 bases remaining between them. CDR3 sequence reads: CASRGQNTEAFF. Here the CDR3 DNA reads TGTGCTTCGCGGGGACAGAACACTGAAGCTTTCTTT. Full variable domain (remainder filled in from reference TRBV12-5 and TRBJ1-1): DARVTQTPRHKVTEMGQEVTMRCQPILGHNTVFWYRQTMMQGLELLAYFRNRAPLDDSGMPKDRFSAEMPDATLATLKIQPSEPRDSAVYFCASRGQNTEAFFGQGTRLTVV.

The chain has TRBV6-5 and TRBJ2-6; D is possibly TRBD2 (5 bases). The CDR3 covers 15 residues. Trimming left V 6 bases short and J 1 base short, with 10 bases between. The germline gives CDR1 MNHEY, CDR2 SVGAGI. In DNA, the CDR3 is TGTGCCAGCAGGCCTCGGGGATCTGGGGCCAACGTCCTGACTTTC. Translation gives CASRPRGSGANVLTF.

The chain has TRBV7-2 and TRBJ1-1; D is undetermined. V was trimmed by 3 bases and J by 2 bases, leaving 7 bases between them. Germline V gene data show CDR1 as SGHTA and CDR2 as FQGNSA. This CDR3 is built from 13 residues. This CDR3 is CASSLSLNTEAFF. The CDR3, as DNA: TGTGCCAGCAGCTTGTCATTAAACACTGAAGCTTTCTTT.

The V call is TRBV10-3, the J call TRBJ1-2; TRBD1 matches at 9 bases. Germline V gene lookup returns CDR1 ENHRY and CDR2 SYGVKD. There are 15 residues in the CDR3. Trimming cost V 3 bases and J 0 bases; bases outside gene matches: 2. CDR3 sequence reads: CAISEGQGSNYGYTF. For the CDR3, the DNA is TGTGCCATCAGTGAAGGACAGGGGTCTAACTATGGCTACACCTTC.

The chain recombines TRBV11-2 with TRBJ1-1; D perhaps matches TRBD1 (6 bases). Germline CDR1 reads SGHAT; CDR2 reads FQNNGV. V was clipped by 5 bases and J by 14 bases, with 21 bases between them. This CDR3 region has 13 residues. The CDR3 DNA reads as TGTGCCAGCAGCCCGCTGGGACAACCCCTCCTCTTCTTT. Translating it yields CASSPLGQPLLFF.

The V and J genes are TRBV5-4 and TRBJ2-1, with 12 nucleotides matching TRBD2. J was trimmed by 0 bases and V by 0 bases; bases with no gene match: 4. This CDR3 has 18 amino acids. The germline V gene has CDR1 SGHNT and CDR2 YYREEE (reference sequence). CDR3 sequence: CASSLGTSGTSSYNEQFF. The CDR3 DNA is TGTGCCAGCAGCTTGGGGACTAGCGGGACCTCCTCCTACAATGAGCAGTTCTTC.

This chain links TRBV19 with TRBJ2-7, with a tentative D call TRBD2 (6 bases). The CDR3 has 15 amino acids. Trimming took off 1 base at V and 1 base at J, with 11 bases between the two ends. CDR1 and CDR2 (germline): LNHDA, SQIVND (reference sequence). CDR3 protein: CASSIGLVESYEQYF. CDR3 sequence (DNA): TGTGCCAGTAGTATAGGACTAGTGGAATCCTACGAGCAGTACTTC.